This TCR beta chain appears in the sequencing data of a study of blood T cell repertoires in COVID-19. The overall study: COVID-19 samples collected from the United States, Italy and Spain covered acute and convalescent phases. In each case, the material was cDNA or gDNA derived from T cells, B-cell-depleted T cells, or PBMCs.

Per the germline V gene, CDR1 is LGHDT and CDR2 is YNNKEL (reference sequence). V was shortened by 6 bases and J by 0 bases, with 4 bases between the two germline ends. This CDR3 contains 12 residues. Libraries were prepared by immunoSEQ multiplex PCR; TCRdb keeps only in-frame clonotypes and omits some of them. The table has 150,000 to 200,000 clones, approximately 84% seen once. The sequencing input was peripheral blood. This sequence originates from a woman aged 80 or over with acute or convalescent COVID-19. The chain employs TRBV3-1 (or the pseudogene TRBV3-2) and TRBJ2-3; no definite D call. The CDR3 is CASRHSTDTQYF. The CDR3 bases are TGTGCCAGCAGACATAGCACAGATACGCAGTATTTT.